This entry concerns a single T cell receptor (beta chain). The same CDR3 can be traced to other DNA sequences in this sample. Unmatched junction bases numbered 6, after V lost 4 bases and J lost 5 bases. The CDR3 consists of 15 residues. Germline V gene data show CDR1 as SGHDN and CDR2 as FVKESK. This sample stems from a study of blood T cell repertoires in COVID-19. In the study overall: Samples came from the United States, Italy and Spain, spanning acute and convalescent COVID-19.

This table comes from immunoSEQ multiplex PCR, and its TCRdb copy is limited to in-frame clones, with some not included. The data contain about 210,000 clones, about four fifths of them singletons. This TCR was sampled from a woman in her thirties or forties with acute or convalescent COVID-19. Sample: peripheral blood. The V call is TRBV14, the J call TRBJ1-4; 8 bases agree with TRBD1. CDR3 coding DNA: TGTGCCAGCAGCCTGGGAGGACAGGGAAATGAAAAACTGTTTTTT. This encodes CASSLGGQGNEKLFF.